This entry lists 7 T cell receptor beta chains sequenced from one sample in a study of cytotoxic CD8 clonotypes in ibrutinib-treated CLL. TCRdb's copy holds only in-frame clones and misses some; the assay was immunoSEQ multiplex PCR. The sample carries 150,000 to 250,000 clones, around 72% recorded once. Source: PBMCs, taken after 24 months of ibrutinib treatment. These receptors originate from a human donor with chronic lymphocytic leukemia.

The chain has TRBV18 and TRBJ2-2, with a possible D match to TRBD2 (6 bases). The V end was cut by 3 bases, the J end by 4 bases, with 9 bases between. This CDR3 comprises 14 residues. Looked up from germline, CDR1 is KGHSH and CDR2 is LQKENI. The CDR3 coding sequence is TGTGCCAGCTCACCTACGGGGGTCACCGGGGAGCTGTTTTTT. It is translated as CASSPTGVTGELFF. The full variable domain, completed using reference TRBV18 and TRBJ2-2, is NAGVMQNPRHLVRRRGQEARLRCSPMKGHSHVYWYRQLPEEGLKFMVYLQKENIIDESGMPKERFSAEFPKEGPSILRIQQVVRGDSAAYFCASSPTGVTGELFFGEGSRLTVL.

The chain has TRBV19 and TRBJ2-7, with D unclear. V was pared by 5 bases and J by 2 bases, with 10 bases between. The CDR3 totals 13 residues. CDR1 and CDR2 from the germline V gene are LNHDA and SQIVND (reference sequence). This CDR3 reads CASSVQRAYEQYF. The CDR3, as DNA: TGTGCCAGTAGTGTACAGAGAGCCTACGAGCAGTACTTC.

This clone was found once. The CDR3 is CAWSIRGPRTDTQYF. The CDR3 DNA reads TGTGCCTGGAGTATTCGGGGGCCGCGCACAGATACGCAGTATTTT. V usage is TRBV30 and J usage is TRBJ2-3; the D call may be TRBD1 or TRBD2 (6 bases each). CDR3 length: 15 residues. Between the trimmed V and J ends, which lost 2 bases and 1 base, there was a span of 13 bases. Germline CDR1 GTSNPN, CDR2 SVGIG (reference sequence).

The rearrangement joins TRBV15 to TRBJ2-7, with 8 bases matching TRBD1. Germline V lookup: CDR1 LNHNV, CDR2 YYDKDF (reference sequence). CDR3 length equals 17 residues. The ends lost 0 bases at V and 4 bases at J; junction bases unmatched: 11. The CDR3 here is CATSRDQGAAFAYEQYF. The CDR3 coding sequence is TGTGCCACCAGCAGAGATCAGGGGGCGGCCTTTGCTTACGAGCAGTACTTC. Full variable domain (outside the CDR3, taken from reference TRBV15 and TRBJ2-7): DAMVIQNPRYQVTQFGKPVTLSCSQTLNHNVMYWYQQKSSQAPKLLFHYYDKDFNNEADTPDNFQSRRPNTSFCFLDIRSPGLGDTAMYLCATSRDQGAAFAYEQYFGPGTRLTVT.

The chain is built from TRBV2 and TRBJ2-1; perhaps TRBD2 as D (6 bases). The germline V gene has CDR1 SNHLY and CDR2 FYNNEI. The CDR3 contains 12 residues. Trimming took 6 bases from V and 9 from J, leaving 12 bases between them. The CDR3 bases are TGTGCCAGCAGCGGACTATCTTCTGAGCAGTTCTTC. The encoded protein is CASSGLSSEQFF.

CDR3 protein: CASSLVSGSYNEQFF. CDR3 coding DNA: TGTGCCAGCAGTTTAGTTAGCGGGAGCTACAATGAGCAGTTCTTC. This chain connects TRBV28 to TRBJ2-1; the match to TRBD2 covers 9 bases. V shed 2 bases, J shed 3 bases, and the junction held 2 bases outside the gene matches. This CDR3 has 15 amino acids. CDR1 and CDR2 (germline): MDHEN, SYDVKM.

This chain links TRBV25-1 with TRBJ2-1, with TRBD1 identical over 10 bases. J lost 6 bases, V lost 1 base, and 3 bases had no gene match. This CDR3 spans 15 amino acids. Germline CDR1 and CDR2: MGHDK and SYGVNS. Here the CDR3 DNA reads TGTGCCAGCAGTGAATCCGGGACAGGGGTCAATGAGCAGTTCTTC. It translates to CASSESGTGVNEQFF.